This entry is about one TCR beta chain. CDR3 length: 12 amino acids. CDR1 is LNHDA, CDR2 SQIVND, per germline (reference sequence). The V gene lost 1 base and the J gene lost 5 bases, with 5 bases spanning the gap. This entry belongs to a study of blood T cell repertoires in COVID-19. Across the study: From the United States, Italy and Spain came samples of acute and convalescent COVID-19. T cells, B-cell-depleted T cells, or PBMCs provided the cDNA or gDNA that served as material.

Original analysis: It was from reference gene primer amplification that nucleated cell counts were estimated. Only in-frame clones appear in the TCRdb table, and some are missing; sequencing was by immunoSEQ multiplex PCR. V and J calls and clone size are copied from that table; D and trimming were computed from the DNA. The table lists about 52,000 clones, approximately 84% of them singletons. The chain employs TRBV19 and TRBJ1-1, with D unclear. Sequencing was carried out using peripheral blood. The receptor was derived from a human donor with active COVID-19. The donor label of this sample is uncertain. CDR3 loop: CASSIGETEAFF. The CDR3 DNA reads TGTGCCAGTAGTATAGGGGAGACTGAAGCTTTCTTT.